This T cell receptor beta chain was profiled in a study of cytomegalovirus exposure and HLA in healthy donors. The study, taken as a whole, reports: Using the classifier, cytomegalovirus status was reportedly diagnosed with high specificity and sensitivity.

Primers: 60 Vbeta forward and 13 Jbeta reverse. Assay: immunoSEQ multiplex PCR; the TCRdb copy retains only in-frame clones and omits some. The sample holds about 130,000 clones, roughly 71% seen once. Points on this clone: Its antigen is undetermined.

The CDR3 spans 16 residues. Trimming cost V 5 bases and J 4 bases; bases outside gene matches: 7. Germline CDR1 SEHNR, CDR2 FQNEAQ (reference sequence). Sequencing was performed on PBMCs. This chain connects TRBV7-9 to TRBJ2-3; 12 bases fit TRBD2. The source of this sequence is a woman between 45 and 65 years old in good health and CMV-seropositive. The CDR3 DNA sequence: TGTGCCAGCAGCGACTCTAGCGGGGGGGTGGCAGATACGCAGTATTTT. Translated: CASSDSSGGVADTQYF.